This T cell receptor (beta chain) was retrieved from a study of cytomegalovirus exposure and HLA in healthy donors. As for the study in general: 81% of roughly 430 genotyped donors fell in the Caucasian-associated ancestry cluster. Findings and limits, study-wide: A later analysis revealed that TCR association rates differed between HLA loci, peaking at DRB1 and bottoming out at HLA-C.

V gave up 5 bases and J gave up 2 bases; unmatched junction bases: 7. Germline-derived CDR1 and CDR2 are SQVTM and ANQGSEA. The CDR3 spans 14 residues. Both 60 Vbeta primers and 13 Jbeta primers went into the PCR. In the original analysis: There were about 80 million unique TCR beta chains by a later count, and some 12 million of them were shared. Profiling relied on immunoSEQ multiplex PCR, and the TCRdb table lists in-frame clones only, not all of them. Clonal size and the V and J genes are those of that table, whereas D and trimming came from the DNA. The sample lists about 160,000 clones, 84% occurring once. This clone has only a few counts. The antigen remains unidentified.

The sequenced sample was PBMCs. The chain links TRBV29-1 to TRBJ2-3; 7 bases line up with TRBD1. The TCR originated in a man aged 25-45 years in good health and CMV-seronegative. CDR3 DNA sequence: TGCAGCGTTATCCGGGACAGATACACAGATACGCAGTATTTT. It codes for CSVIRDRYTDTQYF.